The clone carrying this TCR beta chain was counted a few times. Antigen: not known. Presence of unique molecular identifiers characterized the TCR beta cDNA libraries. The source material, about 0.9 to 11 million T cells, gave rise to about 500,000 cDNA molecules. TCRdb ran MiXCR on the PCR reads and lists one entry per CDR3 protein. Of 820,000 or so distinct CDR3 sequences in the sample, approximately 50% were seen once. This sample was included in a study of post-analysis software for immune sequencing data. Points from the study as a whole: The study found significantly lower normalized Chao1 diversity in multiple sclerosis patients than in controls. By F measure, samples from a shared preparation batch strongly co-clustered. Patients carried roughly 5 TRBV segments more frequently than controls did, and TRBV5-6, TRBV5-1 and TRBV20-1 were among them.

The V end was cut by 4 bases, the J end by 2 bases, with 13 bases between. In germline, CDR1 is SGHRS, CDR2 YFSETQ. The CDR3 contains 14 residues. The source material was blood. The gene calls are TRBV5-1 and TRBJ2-7; D perhaps matches TRBD2 (5 bases). The source is a girl aged 10 to 17 with multiple sclerosis. CDR3 in DNA: TGCGCCAGCAGCGGCGAGCGGTTCACCTACGAGCAGTACTTC. This gives the protein CASSGERFTYEQYF. The full variable domain, rest sourced from reference TRBV5-1 and TRBJ2-7, is KAGVTQTPRYLIKTRGQQVTLSCSPISGHRSVSWYQQTPGQGLQFLFEYFSETQRNKGNFPGRFSGRQFSNSRSEMNVSTLELGDSALYLCASSGERFTYEQYFGPGTRLTVT.